This T cell receptor beta chain is from a study of Ad26.COV2.S vaccination and SARS-CoV-2 variants. Treatment in this sample: 19 received Ad26.COV2.S at low or high dose, single or two shots; 5 received placebo; per-sample allocation not given. Samples came from day 63 after the first vaccine or placebo injection. Based in Boston, the donor was an adult of 18-55 years. Measured with immunoSEQ multiplex PCR; TCRdb has only the in-frame clones, and not every one. This repertoire shows roughly 680,000 clones, about 90% found once; its top ten account for approximately 1.5%. The germline V gene encodes CDR1 SGHRS and CDR2 YFSETQ. V trimming: 2 bases; J trimming: 4 bases; junction bases outside the gene matches: 6. The CDR3 contains 14 residues.

This chain connects TRBV5-1 to TRBJ2-7, with 7 nucleotides matching TRBD2. This receptor was identified in a person aged 18-60 years who received the Ad26.COV2.S COVID-19 vaccine or a placebo. The material was peripheral blood, obtained in a trial of Ad26.COV2.S vaccine versus placebo. CDR3: CASSFRRERYEQYF. The CDR3 DNA reads as TGCGCCAGCAGCTTTCGGCGGGAGAGGTACGAGCAGTACTTC. The variable domain in full, completed from reference TRBV5-1 and TRBJ2-7, reads KAGVTQTPRYLIKTRGQQVTLSCSPISGHRSVSWYQQTPGQGLQFLFEYFSETQRNKGNFPGRFSGRQFSNSRSEMNVSTLELGDSALYLCASSFRRERYEQYFGPGTRLTVT.